Shown below are 10 T cell receptor beta chains from a single sample sequenced in a study of identical twins (dated by TCRdb to 2015 to 2016). Library preparation was by 5' RACE. The sample was run on an Illumina HiSeq 2000. The public reads were reanalyzed by TCRdb: fastp trimming at Q25, MiXCR alignment, in-frame beta chains only. Duplicate CDR3 protein sequences are folded into a single record with the most common DNA and genes. For this sample there are some 320,000 distinct CDR3 sequences; over 9% appear just once. Clones ranked in the top ten supply approximately 7.5% of the sample. This same sample was also taken into another study, of yellow fever vaccine responses in identical twins.

Specimen: CD8+ T cells sorted from blood. These receptors were collected from a woman under 30 in good health.

This clonotype was detected a few times. The chain is built from TRBV7-9 and TRBJ2-2; TRBD1 is a possible D gene (6 bases). V lost 5 bases, J lost 2 bases, and 15 bases lay in between. Germline V gives CDR1 SEHNR, CDR2 FQNEAQ (reference sequence). This CDR3 spans 16 amino acids. Written as DNA, the CDR3 is TGTGCCAGCAGCCCCCGGGCAGGGGAAAACACCGGGGAGCTGTTTTTT. Translation: CASSPRAGENTGELFF.

This clonotype appeared a few times. The V gene is TRBV19, the J gene TRBJ1-5, with 8 bases identical to TRBD1. The CDR3 is made up of 15 amino acids. The germline V gene encodes CDR1 LNHDA and CDR2 SQIVND (reference sequence). V shed 8 bases, J shed 7 bases, and the junction held 13 bases outside the gene matches. The DNA for the CDR3 is TGTGCCAGTCGAAGGCGCAGGGGGCTGCACCAGCCCCAGCATTTT. It codes for CASRRRRGLHQPQHF.

This clonotype turned up a few times. This chain connects TRBV6-1 to TRBJ2-6; D possibly uses TRBD1 or TRBD2 (5 bases each). Germline V CDR1 and CDR2: MNHNS, SASEGT. The germline V and J ends were trimmed by 5 bases and 2 bases, with 13 bases remaining between them. This CDR3 has 16 amino acids. CDR3 DNA: TGTGCCAGCAGTCTGGGGACCCTCCCTGGGGCCAACGTCCTGACTTTC. Its protein is CASSLGTLPGANVLTF.

This clonotype was observed a handful of times. This chain connects TRBV10-2 to TRBJ2-5; 7 positions agree with TRBD2. The V gene's germline CDR1 is WSHSY and CDR2 SAAADI. The length of the CDR3 is 15 residues. The trim removed 1 base at V and 2 bases at J, leaving 4 bases unmatched. CDR3 in amino acids: CASSEWGGPQETQYF. CDR3 bases: TGCGCCAGCAGTGAGTGGGGAGGGCCACAAGAGACCCAGTACTTC.

This clonotype was counted ten times or more. V is TRBV7-8 and J is TRBJ2-3; tentatively, D is TRBD2 (6 bases). Trimming left V 5 bases short and J 6 bases short, with 12 bases between. From germline, CDR1 is SGHVS and CDR2 FQNEAQ. This CDR3 region has 13 residues. Here the CDR3 DNA reads TGTGCCAGCAGCCCGGGACTGTACGATACGCAGTATTTT. Translated: CASSPGLYDTQYF.

The chain uses TRBV2 and TRBJ2-5; no firm D call. V lost 2 bases and J lost 0, with 13 bases in between. CDR1 SNHLY and CDR2 FYNNEI come from the germline V gene. This CDR3 has 16 residues. Here the CDR3 DNA reads TGTGCCAGCAGTGAACCCCCAGGATCGTACCAAGAGACCCAGTACTTC. Its protein product is CASSEPPGSYQETQYF. The full variable domain, in which reference TRBV2 and TRBJ2-5 provide the parts outside the CDR3, is EPEVTQTPSHQVTQMGQEVILRCVPISNHLYFYWYRQILGQKVEFLVSFYNNEISEKSEIFDDQFSVERPDGSNFTLKIRSTKLEDSAMYFCASSEPPGSYQETQYFGPGTRLLVL.

A few counts support this clonotype. V and J are TRBV13 and TRBJ1-5; TRBD1 aligns across 7 bases. There are 14 residues in the CDR3. In germline, CDR1 is PRHDT, CDR2 FYEKMQ (reference sequence). With V trimmed by 5 bases and J by 5 bases, 6 bases remained unmatched. The CDR3 spells CASSLGTAYQPQHF. CDR3 bases: TGTGCCAGCAGCCTTGGGACAGCTTATCAGCCCCAGCATTTT. The full variable domain, in which reference TRBV13 and TRBJ1-5 provide the parts outside the CDR3, is AAGVIQSPRHLIKEKRETATLKCYPIPRHDTVYWYQQGPGQDPQFLISFYEKMQSDKGSIPDRFSAQQFSDYHSELNMSSLELGDSALYFCASSLGTAYQPQHFGDGTRLSIL.

The chain has TRBV9 and TRBJ1-1, with D unclear. The germline gives CDR1 SGDLS, CDR2 YYNGEE. The ends were cut back, 3 bases at V and 0 bases at J, with 12 bases in the middle. CDR3 size: 15 residues. This CDR3 is CASSDSDGLNTEAFF. The CDR3 nucleotides are TGTGCCAGCAGCGATTCTGACGGCCTGAACACTGAAGCTTTCTTT. Full variable domain (outside the CDR3, taken from reference TRBV9 and TRBJ1-1): DSGVTQTPKHLITATGQRVTLRCSPRSGDLSVYWYQQSLDQGLQFLIQYYNGEERAKGNILERFSAQQFPDLHSELNLSSLELGDSALYFCASSDSDGLNTEAFFGQGTRLTVV.

This clonotype came up a few times. This sequence joins TRBV12-3 or TRBV12-4 and TRBJ1-1, with 8 nucleotides matching TRBD1. Trimming removed 6 bases from V and 6 bases from J; junction bases left unmatched: 3. This CDR3 is 12 amino acids long. For the CDR3, the DNA is TGTGCCAGCAGCAGGGACAGGTCTGAAGCTTTCTTT. The encoded protein is CASSRDRSEAFF.

In this sample, this clonotype turned up a few times. The V gene is TRBV27, the J gene TRBJ1-2, with TRBD1 matching over 7 bases. The CDR3 is made up of 13 amino acids. J lost 8 bases, V lost 5 bases, and 8 bases had no gene match. CDR1 is MNHEY and CDR2 is SMNVEV in the germline V gene (reference sequence). This CDR3 reads CASSPSTGKGYTF. The CDR3 bases are TGTGCCAGCAGTCCCTCGACAGGGAAGGGCTACACCTTC.